The present entry profiles one TCR beta chain with its context. Its antigen is still unknown. The sample comes from a study of T cells in Graves' hyperthyroidism and ophthalmopathy. Recently diagnosed hyperthyroidism of less than 2 months' duration affected patients aged 18 to 65. Using RNA transcripts as the source, TCR beta CDR3 regions were amplified. Researchers ran a first-round RT-PCR on the TCR CDR3 using the HTBI primer set. TCRdb reprocessed the multiplex PCR reads with MiXCR, giving one entry per CDR3 protein. The sample records about 580,000 distinct CDR3 sequences, approximately 15% being singletons. Regarding the study as a whole: Stable hyperthyroidism was separated from ophthalmopathy by a model based on 13 V-J features.

CDR3 length equals 16 residues. V was pared by 0 bases and J by 2 bases, with 4 bases of the junction left unmatched. Germline loops: CDR1 SEHNR, CDR2 FQNEAQ (reference sequence). The TCR was taken from a young woman with Graves' hyperthyroidism that later progressed to Graves' ophthalmopathy. The rearrangement links TRBV7-9 to TRBJ2-3; the match to TRBD2 covers 8 bases. The sample taken for sequencing was blood. The CDR3 nucleotides read TGTGCCAGCAGCTTAGCGAGCGGGGGATCCACAGATACGCAGTATTTT. Residues: CASSLASGGSTDTQYF.